These T cell receptor beta chains were read from a single sample in a study of T cells in Graves' hyperthyroidism and ophthalmopathy. TCRdb fed the multiplex PCR reads into MiXCR, producing one record per CDR3 protein. Of nearly 600,000 distinct CDR3 sequences detected, approximately 15% appear once; the ten largest clones hold approximately 6.4%. The sample consisted of blood. The receptor set was obtained from a young woman with Graves' ophthalmopathy. The CDR3 runs from the conserved cysteine through the conserved F or W. The order of the fields is clone size, D gene, V gene, J gene, CDR3 protein, CDR3 DNA. D genes are given only for firm matches. Rows give clone size only sometimes, using once, few, many, or a class for an expanded clone.

few	-	TRBV7-2	TRBJ2-2	CASSLAMRQNTGELFF	TGTGCCAGCAGCTTAGCCATGAGACAGAACACCGGGGAGCTGTTTTTT
many	TRBD2	TRBV7-9	TRBJ2-7	CASSLDASGTYEQYF	TGTGCCAGCAGCTTAGACGCTAGCGGGACCTACGAGCAGTACTTC
many	-	TRBV7-9	TRBJ1-2	CASSLAASGDGYTF	TGTGCCAGCAGCTTAGCGGCGTCAGGGGACGGCTACACCTTC
many	-	TRBV4-2	TRBJ2-7	CASSQDSSGSSYEQYF	TGTGCCAGCAGCCAAGATAGTAGCGGAAGCTCCTACGAGCAGTACTTC
many	-	TRBV18	TRBJ2-3	CASSPWADTQYF	TGTGCCAGCTCACCCTGGGCAGATACGCAGTATTTT
many	-	TRBV11-2	TRBJ2-7	CASTERAYSYEQYF	TGTGCCAGCACAGAGCGGGCATACTCCTACGAGCAGTACTTC
many	-	TRBV27	TRBJ1-1	CASSPLGGGDTEAFF	TGTGCCAGCAGTCCCCTAGGAGGAGGAGATACTGAAGCTTTCTTT
many	-	TRBV9	TRBJ2-7	CASSPPKTGGIHEQYF	TGTGCCAGCAGCCCTCCTAAGACTGGGGGCATACACGAGCAGTACTTC
many	-	TRBV12-3/TRBV12-4	TRBJ1-1	CASSFPEAFF	TGTGCCAGCAGTTTCCCTGAAGCTTTCTTT
many	-	TRBV15	TRBJ2-5	CATSRKQAETQYF	TGTGCCACCAGCAGAAAGCAGGCAGAGACCCAGTACTTC
-	-	TRBV29-1	TRBJ2-3	CSVIRDGSTDTQYF	TGCAGCGTTATCCGGGACGGCAGCACAGATACGCAGTATTTT
many	-	TRBV5-6	TRBJ2-7	CASASSYEQYF	TGTGCCAGCGCTAGCTCCTACGAGCAGTACTTC
many	-	TRBV7-9	TRBJ1-4	CASSLAQGITNEKLFF	TGTGCCAGCAGCTTAGCGCAGGGGATCACTAATGAAAAACTGTTTTTT
-	-	TRBV7-3	TRBJ1-1	CASSIDGNTEAFF	TGTGCCAGCAGCATCGACGGGAACACTGAAGCTTTCTTT
many	TRBD2	TRBV6-4	TRBJ2-1	CASSDMPSGTRNEQFF	TGTGCCAGCAGTGACATGCCTAGCGGGACCAGGAATGAGCAGTTCTTC
many	TRBD2	TRBV5-8	TRBJ2-5	CASSSWTSGPKETQYF	TGTGCCAGCAGCTCCTGGACTAGCGGACCAAAAGAGACCCAGTACTTC
many	TRBD2	TRBV10-3	TRBJ2-7	CAITGTSSYEQYF	TGTGCCATCACGGGGACTAGCTCCTACGAGCAGTACTTC
many	-	TRBV12-3/TRBV12-4	TRBJ2-7	CASSFAARRSYEQYF	TGTGCCAGCAGTTTCGCGGCCAGGCGTTCCTACGAGCAGTACTTC
-	TRBD1	TRBV20-1	TRBJ1-3	CSARDEFRGTGSGNTIYF	TGCAGTGCTAGAGATGAGTTCAGAGGGACAGGGTCTGGAAACACCATATATTTT
many	-	TRBV28	TRBJ2-2	CASSWTGTANTGELFF	TGTGCCAGCAGTTGGACCGGGACTGCGAACACCGGGGAGCTGTTTTTT
many	TRBD1	TRBV27	TRBJ2-7	CASRGTGGFYEQYF	TGTGCCAGCAGAGGGACAGGGGGCTTTTACGAGCAGTACTTC
many	TRBD1	TRBV7-9	TRBJ1-4	CASSPPTGESEKLFF	TGTGCCAGCAGCCCACCGACAGGGGAGAGTGAAAAACTGTTTTTT
many	TRBD1	TRBV12-3/TRBV12-4	TRBJ1-2	CASSFRDRPYGYTF	TGTGCCAGCAGCTTTAGGGACAGACCTTATGGCTACACCTTC
many	-	TRBV5-1	TRBJ1-6	CASSKDSDNSPLHF	TGCGCCAGCAGCAAGGACAGTGATAATTCACCCCTCCACTTT
few	-	TRBV5-8	TRBJ2-7	CASSLTGSREQYF	TGTGCCAGCAGCTTGACAGGTTCGCGGGAGCAGTACTTC
-	TRBD2	TRBV20-1	TRBJ2-1	CSASLAGRYNEQFF	TGCAGTGCTAGTCTAGCGGGACGGTACAATGAGCAGTTCTTC
many	-	TRBV12-3/TRBV12-4	TRBJ2-2	CASSLSSGGELFF	TGTGCCAGCAGTTTATCCAGCGGCGGGGAGCTGTTTTTT
-	-	TRBV7-9	TRBJ1-6	CASSLLEEGVHNSPLHF	TGTGCCAGCAGCCTTCTTGAGGAAGGCGTTCATAATTCACCCCTCCACTTT
many	-	TRBV5-1	TRBJ2-2	CASSSGTNTGELFF	TGCGCCAGCAGCTCCGGGACCAACACCGGGGAGCTGTTTTTT
-	TRBD2	TRBV15	TRBJ2-7	CATSRDLAGEVGEQYF	TGTGCCACCAGCAGAGATCTGGCGGGAGAGGTAGGGGAGCAGTACTTC
-	TRBD2	TRBV11-3	TRBJ2-1	CASSHPRLAYEQFF	TGTGCCAGCAGCCACCCCAGACTAGCCTATGAGCAGTTCTTC
many	-	TRBV27	TRBJ1-5	CASSLIPGPNQPQHF	TGTGCCAGCAGTTTGATTCCGGGCCCAAATCAGCCCCAGCATTTT
few	TRBD2	TRBV18	TRBJ2-5	CASSIAGALQETQYF	TGTGCCAGCTCAATAGCGGGAGCTTTACAAGAGACCCAGTACTTC
-	TRBD2	TRBV9	TRBJ2-1	CASSTTSGRTYNEQFF	TGTGCCAGCAGCACTACTAGCGGGAGGACCTACAATGAGCAGTTCTTC
many	-	TRBV2	TRBJ1-4	CASRENRVANEKLFF	TGTGCCAGCAGAGAGAACAGGGTAGCTAATGAAAAACTGTTTTTT
few	TRBD1	TRBV4-1	TRBJ1-5	CASSTGALGQPQHF	TGCGCCAGCAGCACAGGGGCCCTCGGTCAGCCCCAGCATTTT
-	TRBD2	TRBV28	TRBJ2-1	CASSPTSGSGNEQFF	TGTGCCAGCAGTCCGACTAGCGGGAGTGGCAATGAGCAGTTCTTC
-	TRBD2	TRBV6-1	TRBJ2-7	CASSDFTSGGPYEQYF	TGTGCCAGCAGTGACTTCACTAGCGGGGGCCCCTACGAGCAGTACTTC
many	TRBD2	TRBV11-3	TRBJ2-1	CASSSRTSGIGNEQFF	TGTGCCAGCAGCTCTCGGACTAGCGGGATAGGCAATGAGCAGTTCTTC
many	-	TRBV7-3	TRBJ2-3	CASSLIGANTDTQYF	TGTGCCAGCAGCTTAATTGGGGCCAACACAGATACGCAGTATTTT
-	TRBD2	TRBV18	TRBJ2-3	CASSPPVAGGSTDTQYF	TGTGCCAGCTCACCACCCGTAGCGGGAGGTAGCACAGATACGCAGTATTTT
many	TRBD2	TRBV11-2	TRBJ2-1	CASSLAGEINEQFF	TGTGCCAGCAGCCTAGCGGGAGAGATCAATGAGCAGTTCTTC
many	-	TRBV11-2	TRBJ2-5	CASSSYAETQYF	TGTGCCAGCAGCTCCTACGCAGAGACCCAGTACTTC
many	-	TRBV7-9	TRBJ2-7	CASSGGRYEQYF	TGTGCCAGCAGCGGGGGCCGCTACGAGCAGTACTTC